A single sample gave rise to the 18 T cell receptor beta chains below, sequenced in a study of blood T cell repertoires in COVID-19. Sequencing used immunoSEQ multiplex PCR; TCRdb keeps in-frame clones, though not all of them. The sample consists of 200,000 to 250,000 clones, around 87% of them appearing once. The sample was peripheral blood. These receptors were obtained from a woman between 50 and 59 years old with COVID-19, enrolled during active disease.

This clone has a handful of counts. Written as DNA, the CDR3 is TGTGCCAGCAGCTTGAGGCGCGGGGGCAGGTCCGGCGAGCAGTACTTC. Translation: CASSLRRGGRSGEQYF. The chain joins TRBV5-4 to TRBJ2-7; the D gene is possibly TRBD2 (7 bases). The length of the CDR3 is 16 residues. The V gene's germline CDR1 is SGHNT and CDR2 YYREEE (reference sequence). V gave up 1 base and J gave up 6 bases, with 20 bases separating them.

The chain carries TRBV5-1 and TRBJ2-7, with D perhaps matching TRBD1 (7 bases). The V gene's germline CDR1 is SGHRS and CDR2 YFSETQ. V lost 4 bases to trimming and J lost 5 bases, with 13 bases between them. CDR3 length equals 13 residues. CDR3 DNA: TGCGCCAGCAGCGGCGGGACAGTCAACGAGCAGTACTTC. Translating it yields CASSGGTVNEQYF.

The CDR3 sequence is CASTLRGYDTDTQYF. The CDR3 nucleotides are TGTGCCAGCACCTTACGGGGATACGACACAGATACGCAGTATTTT. The chain combines TRBV5-5 with TRBJ2-3, with a tentative D call TRBD2 (5 bases). Trimming pared 6 bases from V and 2 bases from J, leaving 16 bases between. Germline V gene lookup returns CDR1 SGHKS and CDR2 YYEKEE (reference sequence). The CDR3 length is 15 residues.

This sequence joins TRBV7-2 and TRBJ2-7, with D possibly TRBD1 on 6 matching bases. V was pared by 3 bases and J by 0 bases, with 12 bases between. Germline V gene lookup returns CDR1 SGHTA and CDR2 FQGNSA. The CDR3 consists of 15 residues. CDR3 residues: CASSLGVDSSYEQYF. DNA for the CDR3: TGTGCCAGCAGCTTGGGAGTGGACAGCTCCTACGAGCAGTACTTC.

The chain is built from TRBV6-5 and TRBJ1-5, with TRBD1 matching 7 bases. The CDR3 contains 13 residues. V trimming: 6 bases; J trimming: 4 bases; junction bases outside the gene matches: 3. In germline, CDR1 is MNHEY, CDR2 SVGAGI. The chain's CDR3 is CASSGTDNQPQHF. CDR3 in DNA: TGTGCCAGCAGCGGGACAGATAATCAGCCCCAGCATTTT.

The chain joins TRBV14 to TRBJ2-2; a possible D gene is TRBD1 (5 bases). The CDR3 consists of 18 residues. Germline V gives CDR1 SGHDN, CDR2 FVKESK. Trimming pared 4 bases from V and 6 bases from J, leaving 24 bases between. CDR3 protein: CASSPRMFQLRVPGELFF. DNA of the CDR3: TGTGCCAGCAGCCCCCGAATGTTTCAGCTCAGGGTACCCGGGGAGCTGTTTTTT. Full variable domain (outside the CDR3, taken from reference TRBV14 and TRBJ2-2): EAGVTQFPSHSVIEKGQTVTLRCDPISGHDNLYWYRRVMGKEIKFLLHFVKESKQDESGMPNNRFLAERTGGTYSTLKVQPAELEDSGVYFCASSPRMFQLRVPGELFFGEGSRLTVL.

CDR3: CASSRSELKYGYTF. The CDR3 DNA is TGTGCCAGCAGTCGGTCCGAACTAAAATATGGCTACACCTTC. The chain is built from TRBV2 and TRBJ1-2; D remains ambiguous. Trimming removed 5 bases at V and 5 bases at J, with 15 bases between. The CDR3 extends over 14 amino acids. Germline CDR1 SNHLY, CDR2 FYNNEI.

J is TRBJ1-2 and V is TRBV19; 7 nucleotides line up with TRBD1. The CDR3 extends over 14 amino acids. The V and J ends lost 4 bases and 6 bases, in that order; junction bases with no gene match: 8. Germline values: CDR1 LNHDA, CDR2 SQIVND (reference sequence). This CDR3 reads CASSRRGRLNGYTF. CDR3 nucleotide sequence: TGTGCCAGTAGTAGGAGGGGGCGGCTCAATGGCTACACCTTC.

The chain combines TRBV19 with TRBJ2-1, with D maybe TRBD1 (5 bases). Germline V gene lookup returns CDR1 LNHDA and CDR2 SQIVND (reference sequence). The CDR3 length is 14 residues. Trimming removed 5 bases at V and 4 bases at J, with 12 bases between. CDR3 DNA sequence: TGTGCCAGTAGTCCAGGGCCTCTTTACAATGAGCAGTTCTTC. Its protein product is CASSPGPLYNEQFF.

CDR3: CASSSGSRVLWGTDTQYF. In DNA, the CDR3 is TGTGCCAGCAGCTCAGGGTCCAGAGTCTTGTGGGGAACAGATACGCAGTATTTT. The chain has TRBV7-8 and TRBJ2-3; a possible D gene is TRBD1 (5 bases). The length of the CDR3 is 18 residues. The ends were cut back, 4 bases at V and 3 bases at J, with 23 bases in the middle. Germline V gene lookup returns CDR1 SGHVS and CDR2 FQNEAQ.

The chain links TRBV7-8 to TRBJ2-1, with D possibly being TRBD1 (6 bases). Germline V gene data show CDR1 as SGHVS and CDR2 as FQNEAQ. V lost 1 base to trimming and J lost 8 bases, with 15 bases between them. This CDR3 region has 15 residues. This CDR3 reads CASSLDAFRGDEQFF. CDR3 bases: TGTGCCAGCAGCTTAGACGCGTTCAGGGGTGATGAGCAGTTCTTC.

V is TRBV7-9 and J is TRBJ1-1; 7 bases are shared with TRBD1. Germline lookup yields CDR1 SEHNR and CDR2 FQNEAQ (reference sequence). V was clipped by 4 bases and J by 8 bases; unmatched bases: 7. This CDR3 has 13 amino acids. The CDR3 loop reads CASSYLTGAEAFF. DNA of the CDR3: TGTGCCAGCAGCTATCTCACAGGGGCCGAAGCTTTCTTT.

The J gene is TRBJ2-4, the V gene TRBV6-5; 8 positions agree with TRBD1. V trimming: 7 bases; J trimming: 7 bases; junction bases outside the gene matches: 12. The CDR3 totals 15 residues. Germline values: CDR1 MNHEY, CDR2 SVGAGI. CDR3 protein: CASIGTGTPGNIQYF. The DNA for the CDR3 is TGTGCCAGCATCGGGACAGGAACACCCGGCAACATTCAGTACTTC.

The rearrangement uses TRBV27 and TRBJ2-1; 7 nucleotides agree with TRBD1. Germline assignment: CDR1 MNHEY and CDR2 SMNVEV (reference sequence). CDR3 size: 13 residues. V dropped 7 bases and J dropped 6; count of bases not matched to a gene: 6. This CDR3 is CASTHRGRNEQFF. In nucleotides, the CDR3 is TGTGCCAGCACCCACAGGGGACGCAATGAGCAGTTCTTC.

V is TRBV19 and J is TRBJ1-6, with 8 bases lining up with TRBD1. CDR1 LNHDA and CDR2 SQIVND come from the germline V gene (reference sequence). This CDR3 spans 14 amino acids. The V and J ends lost 6 bases and 5 bases, in that order; junction bases with no gene match: 3. CDR3 DNA sequence: TGTGCCAGTAGGCAGGGGGCAAATAATTCACCCCTCCACTTT. Amino acid sequence: CASRQGANNSPLHF. Full variable domain (outside the CDR3, taken from reference TRBV19 and TRBJ1-6): DGGITQSPKYLFRKEGQNVTLSCEQNLNHDAMYWYRQDPGQGLRLIYYSQIVNDFQKGDIAEGYSVSREKKESFPLTVTSAQKNPTAFYLCASRQGANNSPLHFGNGTRLTVT.

The CDR3 protein is CASSSSPTGGSGYTF. In DNA form, the CDR3 reads TGTGCCAGCAGTTCCTCCCCGACAGGGGGCAGTGGCTACACCTTC. The V and J genes are TRBV6-5 and TRBJ1-2; TRBD1 matches at 10 bases. Losses at the gene ends were 4 bases for V and 7 bases for J; bases not matched to a gene: 9. The CDR3 extends over 15 amino acids. CDR1 MNHEY and CDR2 SVGAGI come from the germline V gene.

The chain is built from TRBV7-8 and TRBJ2-3, with a possible D match to TRBD2 (7 bases). V was cut by 5 bases and J by 3 bases, with 12 bases left in between. CDR3 length: 14 amino acids. Per the germline V gene, CDR1 is SGHVS and CDR2 is FQNEAQ. CDR3 in amino acids: CASSRGGGTDTQYF. CDR3 bases: TGTGCCAGCAGCCGAGGGGGGGGTACAGATACGCAGTATTTT. The whole variable domain, remainder taken from reference TRBV7-8 and TRBJ2-3, is GAGVSQSPRYKVAKRGQDVALRCDPISGHVSLFWYQQALGQGPEFLTYFQNEAQLDKSGLPSDRFFAERPEGSVSTLKIQRTQQEDSAVYLCASSRGGGTDTQYFGPGTRLTVL.

J is TRBJ2-7 and V is TRBV9; 7 bases fit TRBD1. With 0 bases clipped from V and 5 bases from J, the junction kept 11 bases outside the gene matches. The CDR3 has 16 amino acids. Germline-derived CDR1 and CDR2 are SGDLS and YYNGEE. CDR3 bases: TGTGCCAGCAGCGTAGGAGAGGGGGCCCCGTGGGACGAGCAGTACTTC. This translates into CASSVGEGAPWDEQYF. Full variable domain (rest looked up from reference TRBV9 and TRBJ2-7): DSGVTQTPKHLITATGQRVTLRCSPRSGDLSVYWYQQSLDQGLQFLIQYYNGEERAKGNILERFSAQQFPDLHSELNLSSLELGDSALYFCASSVGEGAPWDEQYFGPGTRLTVT.